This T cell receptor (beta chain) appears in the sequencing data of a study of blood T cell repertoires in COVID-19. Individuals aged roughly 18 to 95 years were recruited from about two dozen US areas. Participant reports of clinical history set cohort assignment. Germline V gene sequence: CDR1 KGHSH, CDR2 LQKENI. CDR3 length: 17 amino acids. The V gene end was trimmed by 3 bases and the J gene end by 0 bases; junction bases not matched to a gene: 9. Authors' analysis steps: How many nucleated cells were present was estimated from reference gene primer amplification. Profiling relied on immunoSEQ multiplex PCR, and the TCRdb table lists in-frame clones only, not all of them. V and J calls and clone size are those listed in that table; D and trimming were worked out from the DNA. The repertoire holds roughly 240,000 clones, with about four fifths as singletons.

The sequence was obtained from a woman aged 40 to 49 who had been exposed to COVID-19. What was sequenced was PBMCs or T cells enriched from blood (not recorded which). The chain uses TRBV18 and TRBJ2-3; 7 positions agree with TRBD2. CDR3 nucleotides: TGTGCCAGCTCACCTCGCCTGGGGGGGGAAAGCACAGATACGCAGTATTTT. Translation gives CASSPRLGGESTDTQYF.